Listed below are T cell receptor beta chains from one sample, sequenced in a study of shared clonotypes between healthy human individuals. Data came from immunoSEQ multiplex PCR; TCRdb stores just in-frame clones and leaves some out. The data show millions of clones, with 90% to 95% seen just once and roughly 1.8% held by the top ten. Material: naive CD8+ T cells from PBMCs. The receptors here all came from a man aged 18 to 30 in good health. Some clones in this sample may be carry-over from other donors' samples. Each CDR3 is given with its conserved first and last residue. The D gene is left open where the match is weak. Rows give clone size only sometimes, using once, few, many, or a class for an expanded clone.

j_gene,v_gene,d_gene,abundance,CDR3nt,CDR3aa
TRBJ1-5,TRBV11-2,TRBD1,-,TGTGCCAGCAGCCCTACCGGGACAGGGGTTCGCAATCAGCCCCAGCATTTT,CASSPTGTGVRNQPQHF
TRBJ2-3,TRBV7-3,TRBD1,once,TGTGCCAGCAGCAACACACAGGGGGCTCAACGAGATACGCAGTATTTT,CASSNTQGAQRDTQYF
TRBJ2-1,TRBV6-5,-,-,TGTGCCAGCAGTTACGGGCCGCTCAATGAGCAGTTCTTC,CASSYGPLNEQFF
TRBJ1-5,TRBV28,-,-,TGTGCCAGCAGTTTCGTGGGCGGTGGCAATCAGCCCCAGCATTTT,CASSFVGGGNQPQHF
TRBJ1-1,TRBV10-3,TRBD1,once,TGTGCCATCAAGGGGGCAGGGCCCACTGAAGCTTTCTTT,CAIKGAGPTEAFF
TRBJ2-1,TRBV12-5,-,-,TGTGCTAGTGGTCCGACGACTCTCCGGGGCGACAATGAGCAGTTCTTC,CASGPTTLRGDNEQFF
TRBJ2-7,TRBV7-9,-,-,TGTGCCAGCAGCCCCCGGGTCTCCTACGAGCAGTACTTC,CASSPRVSYEQYF
TRBJ1-2,TRBV9,-,-,TGTGCCAGCAGCCCCCGCACAGACTATGGCTACACCTTC,CASSPRTDYGYTF
TRBJ2-1,TRBV7-9,TRBD2,-,TGTGCCAGCAGCTTAAATAGCGGGACGGATGAGCAGTTCTTC,CASSLNSGTDEQFF
TRBJ1-1,TRBV5-4,-,-,TGTGCCAGCAGCTTTCAAGGGGGAGCGGGCACTGAAGCTTTCTTT,CASSFQGGAGTEAFF
TRBJ2-7,TRBV11-2,TRBD1,-,TGTGCCAGCAGCTCGGGACAGAAATCCTACGAGCAGTACTTC,CASSSGQKSYEQYF
TRBJ2-7,TRBV7-9,-,-,TGTGCCAGCAGAGACGGGGGTAGCCACGAGCAGTACTTC,CASRDGGSHEQYF
TRBJ2-3,TRBV7-3,TRBD2,-,TGTGCCAGCAGCCCAGCGGGAGGGGGCGCAGATACGCAGTATTTT,CASSPAGGGADTQYF
TRBJ2-7,TRBV11-2,-,-,TGTGCCAGCAGGATGGGGGGCTACGAGCAGTACTTC,CASRMGGYEQYF
TRBJ1-2,TRBV9,-,-,TGTGCCAGCAGCGGTTCCGCTAACTATGGCTACACCTTC,CASSGSANYGYTF
TRBJ1-3,TRBV10-3,TRBD1,-,TGTGCCATCAGTGAGTCGTCGAGGACAGGGGGAACTGGAAACACCATATATTTT,CAISESSRTGGTGNTIYF